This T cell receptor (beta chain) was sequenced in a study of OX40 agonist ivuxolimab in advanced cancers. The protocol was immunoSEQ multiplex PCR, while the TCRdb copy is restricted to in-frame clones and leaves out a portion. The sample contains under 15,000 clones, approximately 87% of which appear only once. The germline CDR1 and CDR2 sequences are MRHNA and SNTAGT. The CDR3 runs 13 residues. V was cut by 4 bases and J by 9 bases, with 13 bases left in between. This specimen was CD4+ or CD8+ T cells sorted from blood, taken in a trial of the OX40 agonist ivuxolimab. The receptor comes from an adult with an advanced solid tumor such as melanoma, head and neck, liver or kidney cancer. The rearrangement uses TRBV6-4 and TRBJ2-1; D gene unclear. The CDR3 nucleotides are TGTGCCAGCAGTGTCCAACAACCGGGTGAGCAGTTCTTC. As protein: CASSVQQPGEQFF.